This T cell receptor beta chain was captured by sequencing in a study of cytomegalovirus exposure and HLA in healthy donors. Study-wide context: Prior work identified around 120 million unique TCR beta sequences in 150 million to 200 million T cells. Study observations and caveats: The study listed around 150 cytomegalovirus-associated TCR beta chains. Researchers reported in a later analysis that a missense DCLRE1C variant was tied to TCR beta V- and J-gene trimming.

The study ran its PCR with 60 Vbeta and 13 Jbeta primers. Per the study methods: An analysis performed later counted 73 million or so unique TCR beta chains (around 11 million of them shared). The table came from immunoSEQ multiplex PCR; TCRdb's copy has only in-frame clones and leaves some out. D and trimming come from the DNA, and the V and J calls and clone size come from that table. In the table there are 130,000 to 150,000 clones, around 72% of which are singletons. The V end lost 2 bases, the J end lost 3 bases, and 7 bases lay between the germline ends. Per germline, CDR1 MGHDK and CDR2 SYGVNS. The CDR3 sequence is 14 residues long. This clone was detected a few times. As yet, its antigen is unknown.

This TCR was recovered from a man aged 35 to 55 in good health and CMV-seronegative. Sequencing was performed on PBMCs. The chain has TRBV25-1 and TRBJ2-2; no definite D call. The CDR3 region is CASSEGQYTGELFF. For the CDR3, the DNA is TGTGCCAGCAGTGAAGGGCAATACACCGGGGAGCTGTTTTTT.